One TCR beta chain is described in this entry. The sample comes from a study of control samples from healthy donors and cancer patients. Measured with immunoSEQ multiplex PCR; TCRdb has only the in-frame clones, and not every one. The data contain tens of thousands of clones, around 94% of them seen just once; the ten biggest clones take up about 24%. Losses at the gene ends were 4 bases for V and 2 bases for J; bases not matched to a gene: 3. This CDR3 has 14 amino acids. CDR1 and CDR2 from the germline V gene are LNHDA and SQIVND (reference sequence). This clonotype was sampled from a man aged 60 to 69 in good health. The chain uses TRBV19 and TRBJ2-7, with TRBD2 identical over 9 bases. Sequenced: blood. The CDR3 DNA is TGTGCCAGTAGTACCATAGCGGGAGCCTACGAGCAGTACTTC. This codes for CASSTIAGAYEQYF.